The sequence of this T cell receptor beta chain was determined in a study of blood T cell repertoires in COVID-19. Overall study: Researchers got acute and convalescent COVID-19 samples from the United States, Italy and Spain. PBMCs, B-cell-depleted T cells, or T cells provided the cDNA or gDNA that made up the material.

Per germline, CDR1 GTSNPN and CDR2 SVGIG (reference sequence). Trimming cost V 7 bases and J 11 bases, with 17 bases left between them. CDR3 length: 11 amino acids. Original processing notes: The assay estimated nucleated cells by amplifying reference gene primers. TCRdb keeps only in-frame clones here, not all; method: immunoSEQ multiplex PCR. V and J calls and clone size follow that table, whereas D and trimming were derived from the DNA. The table lists 200,000 to 250,000 clones, around 86% of them singletons, with 4.4% in the top ten. What was sequenced was peripheral blood. The J gene is TRBJ1-2, the V gene TRBV30; D is uncertain. The clonotype originates from a man aged 45-65 years with acute or convalescent COVID-19. The CDR3 bases are TGTGCCTTATGGTCACTAGGAGGTTACACCTTC. Encoded protein: CALWSLGGYTF.